A selection of T cell receptor beta chains follows, all from one sample in a study of regulatory T cells in long-lasting Graves disease. Using its own MiXCR run on the multiplex PCR reads, TCRdb lists one record per CDR3 protein. The data show under 300,000 distinct CDR3 sequences, roughly 18% seen once. The material sequenced was peripheral blood mononuclear cells (PBMCs), taken at new diagnosis, from a patient treated with antithyroid drugs. The receptors shown here come from a female donor with Graves disease. Both conserved end residues are part of each CDR3. A D gene is named only where the DNA matches it firmly. Some rows mark clone size as missing; the rest say once, few, many or name a class of expanded clone.

clone size | J gene | D gene | V gene | CDR3 protein | CDR3 DNA
NA | TRBJ2-2 | NA | TRBV20-1 | CSARDPGRGAYTGELFF | TGCAGTGCTAGAGATCCGGGTAGGGGGGCGTACACCGGGGAGCTGTTTTTT
many | TRBJ1-2 | NA | TRBV15 | CATSRDHGVGPVDGYTF | TGTGCCACCAGCAGAGATCACGGTGTGGGGCCTGTTGATGGCTACACCTTC
NA | TRBJ2-7 | NA | TRBV3-1 | CASSPPAHSDEHYF | TGTGCCAGCAGCCCCCCCGCCCATAGTGACGAGCACTACTTC
many | TRBJ1-6 | TRBD1 | TRBV7-9 | CASSSDREYYNSPLHF | TGTGCCAGCAGCAGTGACAGGGAATACTATAATTCACCCCTCCACTTT
many | TRBJ2-5 | TRBD2 | TRBV9 | CASSVAAGVVETQYF | TGTGCCAGCAGCGTAGCAGCGGGAGTCGTAGAGACCCAGTACTTC
many | TRBJ2-1 | NA | TRBV29-1 | CSATGRFYNEQFF | TGCAGCGCTACGGGACGGTTTTACAATGAGCAGTTCTTC
NA | TRBJ2-4 | NA | TRBV29-1 | CSVEGGRVLAKNIQYF | TGCAGCGTTGAAGGGGGTCGGGTTCTGGCCAAAAACATTCAGTACTTC
NA | TRBJ2-7 | TRBD2 | TRBV28 | CASRKREGLYEQYF | TGTGCCAGCAGGAAAAGGGAGGGCCTCTACGAGCAGTACTTC
few | TRBJ1-3 | NA | TRBV9 | CASSPLGDTIYF | TGTGCCAGCAGCCCCCTAGGGGACACCATATATTTT
NA | TRBJ2-7 | NA | TRBV9 | CASSPGSSVYEQYF | TGTGCCAGCAGCCCGGGATCTTCCGTCTACGAGCAGTACTTC
many | TRBJ1-3 | NA | TRBV20-1 | CSASPGRSGNTIYF | TGCAGTGCTAGTCCAGGTCGCTCTGGAAACACCATATATTTT
few | TRBJ2-4 | NA | TRBV20-1 | CSARAPGVSDIQYF | TGCAGTGCTAGAGCCCCAGGGGTTTCAGACATTCAGTACTTC
many | TRBJ2-5 | TRBD1 | TRBV24-1 | CATRGTGPEETQYF | TGTGCCACCAGGGGGACAGGGCCTGAGGAGACCCAGTACTTC
many | TRBJ2-1 | TRBD2 | TRBV7-3 | CASSLSGTSDLYNEQFF | TGTGCCAGCAGCTTAAGTGGGACTAGCGACCTCTACAATGAGCAGTTCTTC
many | TRBJ1-1 | NA | TRBV7-2 | CASSLVREKEAFF | TGTGCCAGCAGCTTAGTCAGGGAAAAGGAAGCTTTCTTT
few | TRBJ2-1 | NA | TRBV12-3/TRBV12-4 | CASSSFVRDGSYNEQFF | TGTGCCAGCAGTTCCTTCGTCAGGGACGGCTCCTACAATGAGCAGTTCTTC
many | TRBJ2-7 | TRBD2 | TRBV3-1 | CASSQERGLAGAYEQYF | TGTGCCAGCAGCCAAGAAAGGGGACTAGCGGGGGCCTACGAGCAGTACTTC
few | TRBJ1-1 | NA | TRBV6-1 | CASSDRVGGGTEAFF | TGTGCCAGCAGTGACAGGGTCGGGGGGGGCACTGAAGCTTTCTTT
many | TRBJ2-5 | NA | TRBV30 | CAWRNPPSQTQYF | TGTGCCTGGAGAAACCCTCCCTCCCAGACCCAGTACTTC
NA | TRBJ1-1 | TRBD1 | TRBV20-1 | CSARQGNTEALF | TGCAGTGCCAGACAGGGGAACACTGAAGCTCTCTTT
many | TRBJ2-1 | TRBD2 | TRBV7-3 | CASSSRPGLEEHEQFF | TGTGCCAGCAGCTCACGTCCGGGACTAGAGGAACATGAGCAGTTCTTC
many | TRBJ2-7 | NA | TRBV28 | CASRNGHFSYEQYF | TGTGCCAGCAGAAACGGACACTTCTCCTACGAGCAGTACTTC
NA | TRBJ2-3 | TRBD1 | TRBV4-1 | CASSQTGQGSDTQYF | TGCGCCAGCAGCCAAACCGGACAGGGCTCAGATACGCAGTATTTT
many | TRBJ2-6 | NA | TRBV12-3/TRBV12-4 | CASSFNRVISGANVLTF | TGTGCCAGCAGTTTTAACAGGGTGATATCTGGGGCCAACGTCCTGACTTTC
many | TRBJ2-1 | NA | TRBV15 | CATFNDPPLYNEQFF | TGTGCCACCTTCAATGACCCCCCGCTATACAATGAGCAGTTCTTC
once | TRBJ1-4 | TRBD1 | TRBV6-1 | CASSVEPSGQGYADEKLFF | TGTGCCAGCAGTGTGGAACCATCGGGACAGGGATATGCCGATGAAAAACTGTTTTTT
many | TRBJ1-1 | NA | TRBV24-1 | CATREGGGVEAFF | TGTGCCACCAGAGAGGGGGGCGGGGTTGAAGCTTTCTTT
many | TRBJ2-3 | NA | TRBV3-1 | CASSQRTGSDTQYF | TGTGCCAGCAGCCAACGCACAGGGTCAGATACGCAGTATTTT
NA | TRBJ1-2 | TRBD1 | TRBV4-2 | CASSQDQGGYGYTF | TGTGCCAGCAGCCAAGATCAGGGGGGCTATGGCTACACCTTC
many | TRBJ1-5 | NA | TRBV6-2/TRBV6-3 | CASSPNTRWNSNQPQHF | TGTGCCAGCAGCCCCAATACGAGATGGAATAGCAATCAGCCCCAGCATTTT
NA | TRBJ1-2 | NA | TRBV28 | CATDGYGYTF | TGTGCCACCGACGGCTATGGCTACACCTTC
few | TRBJ2-2 | TRBD2 | TRBV14 | CASSQLFSGANTGELFF | TGTGCCAGCAGCCAATTGTTTAGCGGGGCGAACACCGGGGAGCTGTTTTTT
few | TRBJ2-7 | NA | TRBV20-1 | CSATQLYEQYF | TGCAGTGCTACTCAGCTCTACGAGCAGTACTTC
NA | TRBJ2-2 | NA | TRBV11-2 | CASSIHAEFANTGELFF | TGTGCCAGCAGCATCCATGCCGAGTTCGCGAACACCGGGGAGCTGTTTTTT